This TCR beta chain is from a study of Graves' ophthalmopathy and Graves' hyperthyroidism. About the research overall: Calling hyperthyroidism stable required that no ophthalmopathy show up within 18 months of follow-up.

The CDR3 has 12 amino acids. Trimming took 7 bases from V and 5 from J, leaving 11 bases between them. CDR1 is MNHEY, CDR2 SVGAGI, per germline. Patients were left out if they had other autoimmune diseases, uncontrolled infections, pregnancy or lactation. Findings and limits, study-wide: In predicting ophthalmopathy progression, the model reached 70% to 71% sensitivity and 72.22% specificity. Discrimination between ophthalmopathy and stable hyperthyroidism by a 13-signature model showed roughly 88% sensitivity and roughly 80% specificity.

As regards this clonotype: Its antigen is as yet unknown.

Amplification of TCR beta CDR3 regions used RNA transcripts. Amplification began with first-round RT-PCR using HTBI primers, then second-round multiplex PCR was performed. One entry per CDR3 protein, called by TCRdb with MiXCR from the multiplex PCR reads. The repertoire holds around 1.1 million distinct CDR3 sequences, with 35% to 45% as singletons. The clonotype originates from an adult man with Graves' hyperthyroidism. The specimen was peripheral blood or thyroid tissue (not recorded which). The genes are TRBV6-5 and TRBJ2-5; D unresolved. This CDR3 reads CASTQNRETQYF. The DNA of the CDR3 is TGTGCCAGCACTCAGAATAGGGAGACCCAGTACTTC.